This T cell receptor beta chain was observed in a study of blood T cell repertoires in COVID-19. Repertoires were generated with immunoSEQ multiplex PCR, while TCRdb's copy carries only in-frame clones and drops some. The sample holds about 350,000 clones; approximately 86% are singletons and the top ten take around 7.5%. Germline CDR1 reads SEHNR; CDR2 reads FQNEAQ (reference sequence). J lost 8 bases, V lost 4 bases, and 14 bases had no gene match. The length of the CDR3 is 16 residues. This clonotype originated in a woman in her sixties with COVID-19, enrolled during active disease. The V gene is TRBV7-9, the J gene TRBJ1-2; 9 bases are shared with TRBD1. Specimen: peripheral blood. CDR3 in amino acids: CASSSPRDRDLGGYTF. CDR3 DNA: TGTGCCAGCAGCTCCCCCCGGGACAGGGACCTAGGGGGCTACACCTTC.